This T cell receptor (beta chain) was sequenced during a study of T-cell memory formation after mild COVID-19. Germline V gives CDR1 SEHNR, CDR2 FQNEAQ (reference sequence). This CDR3 contains 14 residues. The junction had 6 bases not matched to a gene; V was cut back by 3 bases and J by 5 bases. The study's findings and limits: Some responding clones appeared in pre-infection memory, suggesting cross-reactive memory joined.

This clonotype was seen a single time. Its antigen is as yet unknown. TCRdb fed the 5' RACE reads into MiXCR, producing one record per CDR3 protein. The sample includes about 260,000 distinct CDR3 sequences, about 16% seen only once; the top ten take 22%. Sequenced material: PBMCs or a T cell subset sorted from them (not recorded which). This sequence originates from a man younger than 35 who had mild COVID-19 (a few samples of this study predate the infection). Cell type and time point are not known. This sequence joins TRBV7-9 and TRBJ2-7, with 8 bases identical to TRBD1. The CDR3 bases are TGTGCCAGCAGCTTCCAGGGGGCGTGGGACGAGCAGTACGTC. Encoded protein: CASSFQGAWDEQYV.